Reported below is one T cell receptor beta chain. In the source study's methods: For nucleated cells, counts were estimated from reference gene primer amplification. The data were produced by immunoSEQ multiplex PCR, yet TCRdb's version contains in-frame clones alone and is incomplete. V, J and clone size were drawn from that table, and D and trimming were deduced from the DNA. This table has about 270,000 clones, approximately 90% appearing once. This sample stems from a study of blood T cell repertoires in COVID-19. V was pared by 6 bases and J by 5 bases, with 3 bases of the junction left unmatched. This CDR3 region has 14 residues. Germline lookup yields CDR1 MNHEY and CDR2 SVGAGI. Participant ages covered about 18 to 95 years across 24 US areas. The study assigned cohorts using participant-reported clinical history. Exposed study participants had met a COVID-19 case within 2 weeks before entry.

The clonotype was recovered from a man in his forties who had been exposed to COVID-19. The chain uses TRBV6-5 and TRBJ2-1; 11 positions agree with TRBD2. The sequencing sample was made of PBMCs or T cells enriched from blood (not recorded which). CDR3 DNA sequence: TGTGCCAGCAGGCCGGGACTAGCGGACAATGAGCAGTTCTTC. Amino acid sequence: CASRPGLADNEQFF.